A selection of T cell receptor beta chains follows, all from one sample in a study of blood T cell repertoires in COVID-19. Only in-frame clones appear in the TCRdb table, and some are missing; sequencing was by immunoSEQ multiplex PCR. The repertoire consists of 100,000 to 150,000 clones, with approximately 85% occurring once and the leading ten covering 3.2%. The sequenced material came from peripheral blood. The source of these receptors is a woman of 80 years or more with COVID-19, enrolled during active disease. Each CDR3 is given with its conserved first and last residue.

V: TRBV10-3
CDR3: CATTGASLIYGYTF

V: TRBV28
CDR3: CASSLSLAGTAENEQFF

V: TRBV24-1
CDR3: CATSDSPGKDGNQPQHF

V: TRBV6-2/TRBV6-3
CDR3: CASSSGQGDTGELFF

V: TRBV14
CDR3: CASRPGQGSTGELFF

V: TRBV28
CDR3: CASSYRQGSEAFF

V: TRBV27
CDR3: CASRSQGRSGNTIYF

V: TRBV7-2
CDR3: CASSLAGLATDTQYF

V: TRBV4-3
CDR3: CASSQATTRDYEQYF

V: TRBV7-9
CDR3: CASSLAGGTDTEAFF

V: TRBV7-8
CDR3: CASSVQGTGNTIYF

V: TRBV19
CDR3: CASSIGGTESYEQYF

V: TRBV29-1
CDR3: CSAGLADNEQFF

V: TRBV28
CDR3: CASSFPRDNSPLHF

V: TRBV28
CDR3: CASGLAGVTYEQYF

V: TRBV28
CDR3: CASSFGSLVYEQYF

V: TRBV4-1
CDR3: CASSQEGGNQPQHF

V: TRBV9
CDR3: CASSVAGLQNTEAFF

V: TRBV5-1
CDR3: CASSILPTGVDSPLHF

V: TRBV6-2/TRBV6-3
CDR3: CASSFRGITGELFF

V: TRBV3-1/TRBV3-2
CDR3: CASSQDRSSLNEQFF

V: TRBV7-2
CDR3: CASSSPTKYEQYF

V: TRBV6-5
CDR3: CASRDRATGELFF

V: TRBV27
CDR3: CASSLGRTGELFF

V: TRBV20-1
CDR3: CSAQLVYEQYF

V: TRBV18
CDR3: CASSPRAGEVWVQYF

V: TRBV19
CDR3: CASSNPVGHTEAFF

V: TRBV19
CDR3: CASSISQGTNEKLFF

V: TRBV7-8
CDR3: CASSLIAGAGGYNEQFF

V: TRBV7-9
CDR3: CASSPDRGWNTEAFF

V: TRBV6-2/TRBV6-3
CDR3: CASSWTGLTYEQYF

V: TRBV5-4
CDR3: CASSFRLAGSTDTQYF

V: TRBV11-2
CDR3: CASSPDRVGDEQFF

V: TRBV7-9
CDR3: CASSLTLGADSPLHF

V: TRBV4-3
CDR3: CASSPDTDGSYTF

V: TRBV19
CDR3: CASSIDRGRDTQYF

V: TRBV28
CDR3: CASSPSGNTQYF

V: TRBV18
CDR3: CASSQGGTSGSMDEQFF

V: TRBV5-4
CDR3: CASSLVAGQGAYEQYF

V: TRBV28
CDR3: CASSYSGRPPDTQYF

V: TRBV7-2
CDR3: CASSADRGRSEKLFF

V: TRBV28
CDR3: CASRDVRASEAFF

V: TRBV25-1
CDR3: CASSPRDSVYNEQFF

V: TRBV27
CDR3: CASSALTGPNTEAFF

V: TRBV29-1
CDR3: CSVEETAYEQYF

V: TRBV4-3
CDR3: CASSQADRPYTF

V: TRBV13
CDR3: CASSYGQGDTEAFF

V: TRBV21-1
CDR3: CASSPAGTRANTGELFF

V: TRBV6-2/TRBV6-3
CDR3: CASSLGTGESYEQYF